The clone carrying this TCR beta chain was observed once. The target antigen is unknown. CDR1 is SQVTM and CDR2 is ANQGSEA in the germline V gene. The CDR3 extends over 11 amino acids. The V end was cut by 7 bases, the J end by 5 bases, with 8 bases between. These data are taken from a study of T-cell memory formation after mild COVID-19. Findings and limits, study-wide: Pre-infection memory harbored some responding clones, suggesting cross-reactive memory joined.

From 5'RACE with constant-segment primers came TCR alpha and TCR beta cDNA libraries that carried sample barcodes and UMIs. TCRdb processed the 5' RACE reads anew with MiXCR; each CDR3 protein has one entry. The table includes almost 250,000 distinct CDR3 sequences, 15% detected once. The chain employs TRBV29-1 and TRBJ2-2; possible D gene TRBD2, 5 bases. This receptor was obtained from an adult woman who had mild COVID-19 (a few samples of this study predate the infection). Cell type and time point are not known. Sequenced: PBMCs or a T cell subset sorted from them (not recorded which). The CDR3 here is CSGRSTGELFF. The CDR3 DNA reads as TGCAGCGGGAGGAGTACCGGGGAGCTGTTTTTT.